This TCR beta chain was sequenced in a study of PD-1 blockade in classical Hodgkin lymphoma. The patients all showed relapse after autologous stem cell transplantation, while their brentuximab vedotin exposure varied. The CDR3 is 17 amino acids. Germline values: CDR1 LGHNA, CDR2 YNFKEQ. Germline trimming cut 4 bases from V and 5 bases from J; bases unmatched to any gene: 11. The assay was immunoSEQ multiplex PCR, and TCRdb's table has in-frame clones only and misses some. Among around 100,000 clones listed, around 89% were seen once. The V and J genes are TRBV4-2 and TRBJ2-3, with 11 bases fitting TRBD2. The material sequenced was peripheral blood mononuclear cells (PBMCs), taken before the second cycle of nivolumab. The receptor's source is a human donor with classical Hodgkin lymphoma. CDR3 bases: TGTGCCAGCAGCCGAGAGATAGCGGGGGGGCCCGAAGATACGCAGTATTTT. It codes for CASSREIAGGPEDTQYF.